This record looks at one TCR beta chain sequence and its context. Its cognate antigen is unknown. This specimen comes from a study of blood T cells in healthy people across ages. Findings and caveats of the study: Naive CD4+ cell counts and diversity both ran higher in long-lived than in aged donors.

For the second PCR, which ran for 7 to 11 cycles, a sample-barcoded 5' primer and a J-beta primer mix were used. TCRdb re-analysed the 5' RACE reads in MiXCR, keeping a single row per CDR3 protein. The data hold about 1.4 million distinct CDR3 sequences, with approximately 60% observed a single time. CDR3 size: 14 residues. The germline V gene encodes CDR1 MGHRA and CDR2 YSYEKL. V dropped 6 bases and J dropped 7; count of bases not matched to a gene: 10. The chain carries TRBV4-1 and TRBJ1-2, with 8 nucleotides matching TRBD1. Specimen: blood. The sequence was collected from a man in his late teens or twenties in good health. The CDR3 sequence is CASSTQGDQRGYTF. The CDR3 DNA reads TGCGCCAGCAGTACACAGGGGGACCAACGTGGCTACACCTTC.